Only one count was recorded for the clone carrying this T cell receptor (beta chain). This specimen comes from a study of blood T cell repertoires in COVID-19. Germline V gives CDR1 SGHNT, CDR2 YYREEE (reference sequence). This CDR3 contains 16 residues. Trimming removed 3 bases from V and 4 bases from J, with 19 bases in between. Here immunoSEQ multiplex PCR was the method, and the copy in TCRdb shows in-frame clones only, minus some. The table shows about 240,000 clones, with roughly 85% occurring only once. The chain links TRBV5-4 to TRBJ1-1; perhaps TRBD1 as D (6 bases). The sequencing sample was made of PBMCs or T cells enriched from blood (not recorded which). The TCR originated in a woman aged 40-49 years who had been exposed to COVID-19. The CDR3 region is CASSSAIPTGSTEAFF. As DNA, the CDR3 is TGTGCCAGCAGCTCCGCTATTCCTACAGGGTCCACTGAAGCTTTCTTT.